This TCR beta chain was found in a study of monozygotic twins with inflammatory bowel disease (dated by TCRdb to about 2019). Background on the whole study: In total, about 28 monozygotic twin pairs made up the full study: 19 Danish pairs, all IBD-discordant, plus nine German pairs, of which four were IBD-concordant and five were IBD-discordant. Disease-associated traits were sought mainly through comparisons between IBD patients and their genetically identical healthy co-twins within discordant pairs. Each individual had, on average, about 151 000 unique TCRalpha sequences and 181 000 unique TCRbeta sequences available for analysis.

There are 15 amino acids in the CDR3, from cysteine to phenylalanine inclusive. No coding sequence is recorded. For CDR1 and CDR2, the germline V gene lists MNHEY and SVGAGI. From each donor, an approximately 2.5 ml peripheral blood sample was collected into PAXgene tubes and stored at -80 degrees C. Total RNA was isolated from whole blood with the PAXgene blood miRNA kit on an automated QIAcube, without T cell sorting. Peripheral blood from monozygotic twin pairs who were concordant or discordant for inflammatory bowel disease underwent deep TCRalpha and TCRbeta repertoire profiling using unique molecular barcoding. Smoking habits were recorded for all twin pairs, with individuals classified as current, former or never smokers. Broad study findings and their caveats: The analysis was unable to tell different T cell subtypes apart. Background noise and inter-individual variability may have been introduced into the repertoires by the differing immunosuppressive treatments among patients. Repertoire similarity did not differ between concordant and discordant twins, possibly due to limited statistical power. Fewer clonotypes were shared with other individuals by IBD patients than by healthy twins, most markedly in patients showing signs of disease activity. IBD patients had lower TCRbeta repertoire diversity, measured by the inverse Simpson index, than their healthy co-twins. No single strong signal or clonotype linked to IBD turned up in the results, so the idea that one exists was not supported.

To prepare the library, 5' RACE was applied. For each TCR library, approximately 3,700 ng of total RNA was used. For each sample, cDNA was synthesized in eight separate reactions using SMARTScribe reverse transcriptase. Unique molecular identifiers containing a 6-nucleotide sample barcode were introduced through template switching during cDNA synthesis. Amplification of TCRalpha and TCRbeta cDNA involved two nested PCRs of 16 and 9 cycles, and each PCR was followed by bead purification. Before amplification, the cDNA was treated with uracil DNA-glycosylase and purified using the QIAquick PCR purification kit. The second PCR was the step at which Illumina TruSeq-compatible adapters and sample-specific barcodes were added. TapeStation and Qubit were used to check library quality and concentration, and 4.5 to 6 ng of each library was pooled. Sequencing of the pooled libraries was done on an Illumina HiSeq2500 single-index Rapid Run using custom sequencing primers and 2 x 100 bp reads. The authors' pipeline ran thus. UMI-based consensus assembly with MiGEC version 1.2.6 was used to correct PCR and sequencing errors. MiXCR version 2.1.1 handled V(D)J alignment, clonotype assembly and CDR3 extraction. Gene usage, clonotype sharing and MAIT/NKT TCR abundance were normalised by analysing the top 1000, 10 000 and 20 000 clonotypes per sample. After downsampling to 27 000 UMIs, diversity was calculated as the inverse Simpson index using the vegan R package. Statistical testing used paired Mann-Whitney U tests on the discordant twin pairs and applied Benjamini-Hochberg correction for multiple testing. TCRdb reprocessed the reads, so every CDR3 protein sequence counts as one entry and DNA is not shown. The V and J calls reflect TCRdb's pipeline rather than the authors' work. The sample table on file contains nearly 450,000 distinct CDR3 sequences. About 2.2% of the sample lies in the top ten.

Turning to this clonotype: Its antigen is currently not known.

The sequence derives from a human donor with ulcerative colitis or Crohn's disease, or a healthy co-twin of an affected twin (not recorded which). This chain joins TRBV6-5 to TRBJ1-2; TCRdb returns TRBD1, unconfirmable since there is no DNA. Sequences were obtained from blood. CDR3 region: CASSTTTGGFYGYTF.